The T cell receptor beta chain described here comes from a study of T cell responses to AZD1222 COVID-19 vaccine. Notes on the study in general: Of the AZD1222 recipients, only 5 or 6 were seropositive at baseline. Possibly, clonal diversity was underestimated; donors were largely white British and included more females. Researchers took repertoire samples only after the peak T cell response had come. With dominance at 160-218 and 743-854, vaccine-associated CD4 TCRs spanned spike.

CDR3 size: 14 residues. CDR1 and CDR2 from the germline V gene are GTSNPN and SVGIG (reference sequence). Trimming removed 0 bases from V and 8 bases from J; junction bases left unmatched: 7. This clone has just one count. Its target is not known. The assay was immunoSEQ multiplex PCR, and TCRdb's table has in-frame clones only and misses some. Here the sample spans more than 95,000 clones, 70% to 90% being singletons. The V call is TRBV30, the J call TRBJ2-1; TRBD1 matches at 7 bases. This clonotype was sampled from an adult in good health. Sequencing was performed on peripheral blood, taken on day 0 of AZD1222 vaccination. CDR3 loop: CAWSVARGNYEQFF. The CDR3 DNA reads as TGTGCCTGGAGTGTGGCCAGGGGGAACTATGAGCAGTTCTTC. The full variable domain, with the rest looked up from reference TRBV30 and TRBJ2-1, is SQTIHQWPATLVQPVGSPLSLECTVEGTSNPNLYWYRQAAGRGLQLLFYSVGIGQISSEVPQNLSASRPQDRQFILSSKKLLLSDSGFYLCAWSVARGNYEQFFGPGTRLTVL.